The 4 T cell receptor beta chains below come from one sample, sequenced in a study of Ad26.COV2.S vaccination and SARS-CoV-2 variants. Method: immunoSEQ multiplex PCR; TCRdb's copy keeps in-frame clones and lacks some. Here the sample spans about 680,000 clones, 80% to 90% being singletons. As for treatment: 15 to 20 received Ad26.COV2.S at low or high dose, single or two shots; a few received placebo; per-sample allocation not given. Vaccine and placebo recipients were sampled on day 63 after the first injection. Here the sequenced sample was peripheral blood, taken in a trial of Ad26.COV2.S vaccine versus placebo. All receptors come from a person aged 18-65 years who received the Ad26.COV2.S COVID-19 vaccine or a placebo.

V is TRBV27 and J is TRBJ2-2, with D possibly TRBD1 on 5 matching bases. The germline gives CDR1 MNHEY, CDR2 SMNVEV (reference sequence). CDR3 length equals 15 residues. V was clipped by 6 bases and J by 5 bases, with 16 bases between them. This CDR3 is CASRKSQGSTGELFF. DNA of the CDR3: TGTGCCAGCAGGAAATCCCAGGGAAGTACCGGGGAGCTGTTTTTT.

This chain connects TRBV2 to TRBJ2-3; TRBD2 aligns across 8 bases. The V and J ends lost 8 bases and 4 bases, in that order; junction bases with no gene match: 5. CDR1 and CDR2 from the germline V gene are SNHLY and FYNNEI. The CDR3 covers 13 residues. The CDR3 coding sequence is TGTGCCAGCGCCACACTAGCGGCAGATACGCAGTATTTT. This translates into CASATLAADTQYF.

The chain combines TRBV19 with TRBJ2-2; 15 bases fit TRBD2. Germline values: CDR1 LNHDA, CDR2 SQIVND (reference sequence). The J segment lost 6 bases and the V segment lost 5 bases, leaving 1 base of the junction unmatched. This CDR3 has 15 amino acids. The CDR3 reads CASSGLAGGPGELFF. In DNA form, the CDR3 reads TGTGCCAGTAGTGGACTAGCGGGAGGGCCCGGGGAGCTGTTTTTT.

The chain carries TRBV5-4 and TRBJ2-5; D possibly uses TRBD1 or TRBD2 (6 bases each). Germline-derived CDR1 and CDR2 are SGHNT and YYREEE (reference sequence). The CDR3 length is 16 residues. Trimming cost V 0 bases and J 5 bases, with 17 bases left between them. The CDR3 bases are TGTGCCAGCAGCTTGGGGGGGCTAGCGCCTGGGGAGACCCAGTACTTC. This encodes CASSLGGLAPGETQYF.